Listed here is a single T cell receptor (beta chain). This specimen comes from a study of blood T cell repertoires in COVID-19. The CDR3 is 16 amino acids. Sequenced by immunoSEQ multiplex PCR; TCRdb stores in-frame clones only, minus some. Of 150,000 or so clones in the sample, approximately 86% were seen once. The chain has TRBV21-1 and TRBJ2-7; the tabulated D call, TRBD2, remains unverified against the DNA. TRBV21-1 is a pseudogene locus. This clonotype was obtained from a woman aged 35 to 49 who had been exposed to COVID-19. The sequencing sample was made of PBMCs or T cells enriched from blood (not recorded which). CDR3 sequence (DNA): TGTGCCAGCAGCAAAATAGTCGCGACTAGCGGGTACGAGCAGTACTTC. Amino acids: CASSKIVATSGYEQYF.